The clone carrying this TCR beta chain was seen a few times. These data originate in a study of blood T cell repertoires in COVID-19. Looking at the study overall: There were acute and convalescent COVID-19 samples, and they came from the United States, Italy and Spain. In each case, the material was cDNA or gDNA derived from T cells, B-cell-depleted T cells, or PBMCs.

Trimming took 2 bases from V and 5 from J, leaving 13 bases between them. There are 15 residues in the CDR3. In germline, CDR1 is KGHSH, CDR2 LQKENI. Per the original methods: Reference gene primer amplification gave nucleated cell count estimates. The data were produced by immunoSEQ multiplex PCR, yet TCRdb's version contains in-frame clones alone and is incomplete. That table furnishes V, J and clone size, whereas the DNA furnished D and trimming. The table includes about 200,000 clones, roughly 80% detected once. The J gene is TRBJ2-1, the V gene TRBV18; tentatively, D is TRBD2 (6 bases). The TCR was taken from a man aged 55 to 69 with acute or convalescent COVID-19. The specimen sequenced was peripheral blood. The CDR3 here is CASSPSGGADNEQFF. DNA for the CDR3: TGTGCCAGCTCACCATCGGGCGGGGCGGACAATGAGCAGTTCTTC.